This is a list of T cell receptor beta chains from one sample in a study of CD8 T cells in ankylosing spondylitis. TCRdb processed the 5' RACE reads anew with MiXCR; each CDR3 protein has one entry. The sample yields fewer than 200,000 distinct CDR3 sequences, about 20% seen once. The sample comprised blood, either unsorted or a sorted T cell fraction (not recorded which). The receptors derive from a male donor under 30 with ankylosing spondylitis or in good health (not recorded which). CDR3s include the opening cysteine and the closing phenylalanine or tryptophan. The order of the fields is D gene, CDR3 length, V gene, J gene, clone size, CDR3 DNA, CDR3 protein. D genes are given only for firm matches. The size of a clone is reported for some rows only, either as once, few or many, or as a class for expanded clones.

TRBD1,17,TRBV18,TRBJ1-2,.,TGTGCCAGCTCACCACTTCCTGGGGACAGGAAGCGCTATGGCTACACCTTC,CASSPLPGDRKRYGYTF
.,15,TRBV7-2,TRBJ2-7,many,TGTGCCAGCAGCCGCCGGGACCTTAGCTCCTACGAGCAGTACTTC,CASSRRDLSSYEQYF
.,17,TRBV27,TRBJ2-2,many,TGTGCCAGCAGTTTAGATAACAGGTTCGCGAACACCGGGGAGCTGTTTTTT,CASSLDNRFANTGELFF
.,13,TRBV29-1,TRBJ1-5,.,TGCAGCGTTGAAGATGAAAGAAATCAGCCCCAGCATTTT,CSVEDERNQPQHF
TRBD1,17,TRBV7-6,TRBJ2-2,many,TGTGCCAGCAGCTTAGGTCGAAGGGACAGGGCCACCGGGGAGCTGTTTTTT,CASSLGRRDRATGELFF
.,18,TRBV7-6,TRBJ2-7,.,TGTGCCAGCAGCCCGTTAGTAGGGTCACGTCCTGTGGGATACGAGCAGTACTTC,CASSPLVGSRPVGYEQYF
.,16,TRBV7-2,TRBJ1-1,.,TGTGCCAGCAGCTCTTGGGCAGGGCCCATGAACACTGAAGCTTTCTTT,CASSSWAGPMNTEAFF
TRBD1,14,TRBV29-1,TRBJ2-5,.,TGCAGCGTTGTCGACAGGGGACGTGTTGAGACCCAGTACTTC,CSVVDRGRVETQYF
.,11,TRBV25-1,TRBJ2-5,.,TGTGCCAGTTGTGTAGGGGAGACCCAGTACTTC,CASCVGETQYF
.,15,TRBV29-1,TRBJ2-3,.,TGCAGCGTTGACGGCTCTCGGGGTTTCACAGATACGCAGTATTTT,CSVDGSRGFTDTQYF
TRBD2,16,TRBV4-2,TRBJ2-2,.,TGTGCCAGCAGCTGGGGTCTAGCGGGAGGGACCGGGGAGCTGTTTTTT,CASSWGLAGGTGELFF
.,13,TRBV3-1,TRBJ1-1,many,TGTGCCAGCAGCCTTCAGGTGGGGGGGGAAGCTTTCTTT,CASSLQVGGEAFF
TRBD2,15,TRBV11-2,TRBJ2-2,many,TGTGCCAGCAGCTTATGGGCCGGGAGGGACGGGGAGCTGTTTTTT,CASSLWAGRDGELFF
.,12,TRBV6-6,TRBJ1-2,many,TGTGCCAGCGTTACCGGGAGCTATGGCTACACCTTC,CASVTGSYGYTF
TRBD2,16,TRBV7-9,TRBJ2-1,many,TGTGCCAGCAGCCTAGCCCCCCTAGCGGGAGCCTATGAGCAGTTCTTC,CASSLAPLAGAYEQFF
TRBD1,14,TRBV7-6,TRBJ1-1,many,TGTGCCAGCAGCCCCTACAGGGGGAACACTGAAGCTTTCTTT,CASSPYRGNTEAFF
.,13,TRBV20-1,TRBJ2-7,few,TGCAGTGCTAGAGTGCCAGGGTTTCACGAGCAGTACTTC,CSARVPGFHEQYF
TRBD1,16,TRBV19,TRBJ2-1,few,TGTGCCAGTAGTAATCAGGGGGTCAGCTCCTACAATGAGCAGTTCTTC,CASSNQGVSSYNEQFF
.,15,TRBV7-9,TRBJ2-5,many,TGTGCCAGCAGCTTAGCTTCACCTGTTGGAGAGACCCAGTACTTC,CASSLASPVGETQYF
.,15,TRBV5-1,TRBJ1-6,many,TGCGCCAGCAGCTTGGATGACTTGGGCGATTCACCCCTCCACTTT,CASSLDDLGDSPLHF
.,13,TRBV7-3,TRBJ1-1,many,TGTGCCAGCAGCGAACAGAGGAACACTGAAGCTTTCTTT,CASSEQRNTEAFF
.,13,TRBV20-1,TRBJ2-7,.,TGCAGTAACCGGCCTCCTCTTTCCTACGAGCAGTACTTC,CSNRPPLSYEQYF
.,15,TRBV29-1,TRBJ1-2,many,TGCAGCGTCCGTGGACCGCCGGACGTGGACTATGGCTACACCTTC,CSVRGPPDVDYGYTF
.,15,TRBV7-2,TRBJ2-4,many,TGTGCCAGCAGCTTGATGGCTCTAGCCAAAAACATTCAGTACTTC,CASSLMALAKNIQYF
.,13,TRBV18,TRBJ2-5,many,TGTGCCAGCTCACCGGGAAAGCAGGAGACCCAGTACTTC,CASSPGKQETQYF
.,12,TRBV29-1,TRBJ1-2,few,TGCAGCGTCGTGGACAGCTACTATGGCTACACCTTC,CSVVDSYYGYTF
TRBD1,16,TRBV6-1,TRBJ1-2,many,TGTGCCAGCAGTCGAGGCGGGACAGGGACTAACTATGGCTACACCTTC,CASSRGGTGTNYGYTF
.,12,TRBV6-2/TRBV6-3,TRBJ2-1,many,TGTGCCAGCAGCCGACCAAACAATGAGCAGTTCTTC,CASSRPNNEQFF
TRBD1,19,TRBV4-3,TRBJ2-6,.,TGCGCCAGCAGCCAAGAAGGTTTAACAGGGGTGGCTGGGGCCAACGTCCTGACTTTC,CASSQEGLTGVAGANVLTF
.,13,TRBV13,TRBJ1-1,many,TGTGCCAGCAGCTTTCCGGGGGGGTCTGAAGCTTTCTTT,CASSFPGGSEAFF
.,15,TRBV2,TRBJ2-3,.,TGTGCCAGCGGGCTGGGCCCTGCTAGCACAGATACGCAGTATTTT,CASGLGPASTDTQYF